Each of the 28 T cell receptor beta chains below was sequenced from the same sample in a study of T-cell reconstitution after alpha-beta-depleted transplantation in children. The library targeted TCRbeta and was prepared with unique molecular identifiers. In TCRdb, the PCR reads were re-called with MiXCR into one record per CDR3 protein. The sample contains almost 600,000 distinct CDR3 sequences, 25% to 30% of which appear only once. The specimen comprised PBMCs, sampled before TCRalphabeta/CD19-depleted stem cell transplant. The receptors derive from a boy in the first two years of life with Wiskott-Aldrich syndrome, due to receive a stem cell transplant.

This chain connects TRBV5-1 to TRBJ2-1; perhaps TRBD2 as D (6 bases). V lost 6 bases, J lost 5 bases, and 15 bases lay in between. Per germline, CDR1 SGHRS and CDR2 YFSETQ. CDR3 size: 14 residues. The CDR3 bases are TGCGCCAGCACTATAGCGGATCCCCACAATGAGCAGTTCTTC. This sequence encodes CASTIADPHNEQFF.

There are a few counts of this clonotype. The CDR3 DNA reads as TGCAGCGTTGGTTTTAGCGGGAGGCTGACCTACAATGAGCAGTTCTTC. Residues: CSVGFSGRLTYNEQFF. This rearrangement joins TRBV29-1 to TRBJ2-1; 10 nucleotides line up with TRBD2. The CDR3 covers 16 residues. Germline V lookup: CDR1 SQVTM, CDR2 ANQGSEA. The junction had 8 bases not matched to a gene; V was cut back by 4 bases and J by 2 bases.

The rearrangement joins TRBV29-1 to TRBJ2-7; weak D call: TRBD2 (5 bases). CDR1 SQVTM and CDR2 ANQGSEA come from the germline V gene. The CDR3 runs 15 residues. Trimming stripped 4 bases from V and 3 bases from J, with 19 bases between. Here the CDR3 DNA reads TGCAGCGTTGGGGGTGGCGGGTCGCCTTACTACGAGCAGTACTTC. Translation: CSVGGGGSPYYEQYF.

CDR3: CSVEGTSDGGSAYF. DNA of the CDR3: TGCAGCGTTGAGGGGACTAGCGATGGGGGGTCCGCGTACTTC. The rearrangement uses TRBV29-1 and TRBJ2-7, with TRBD2 identical over 10 bases. V gave up 3 bases and J gave up 12 bases; unmatched junction bases: 14. The CDR3 is 14 residues long. Germline V lookup: CDR1 SQVTM, CDR2 ANQGSEA.

The rearrangement links TRBV5-1 to TRBJ2-1, with D unresolved. The CDR3 is 15 amino acids. Germline values: CDR1 SGHRS, CDR2 YFSETQ. V lost 0 bases and J 5 bases, leaving 12 bases between the germline ends. The CDR3: CASSLGVGVNNEQFF. In DNA form, the CDR3 reads TGCGCCAGCAGCTTGGGGGTTGGGGTCAACAATGAGCAGTTCTTC.

V usage is TRBV7-2 and J usage is TRBJ1-3; D is unclear. V lost 1 base to trimming and J lost 8 bases, with 6 bases between them. CDR3 size: 12 residues. The germline CDR1 and CDR2 sequences are SGHTA and FQGNSA. CDR3 DNA: TGTGCCAGCAGCTTAGATTTCGACACCATATATTTT. Its translation: CASSLDFDTIYF.

This rearrangement joins TRBV6-5 to TRBJ2-1; D might be TRBD2 (6 bases). Trimming removed 2 bases from V and 6 bases from J, with 11 bases in between. The CDR3 extends over 14 amino acids. Germline values: CDR1 MNHEY, CDR2 SVGAGI. CDR3 sequence reads: CASSYELAGNEQFF. The CDR3 DNA follows: TGTGCCAGCAGTTACGAACTAGCTGGCAATGAGCAGTTCTTC.

The chain combines TRBV14 with TRBJ2-4; D remains unclear. This CDR3 spans 14 amino acids. Between the trimmed V and J ends, which lost 4 bases and 1 base, there was a span of 8 bases. Germline V lookup: CDR1 SGHDN, CDR2 FVKESK. CDR3 protein: CASSPFGAKNIQYF. The CDR3 nucleotides read TGTGCCAGCAGCCCCTTCGGGGCCAAAAACATTCAGTACTTC.

This clonotype was seen only a few times. The rearrangement uses TRBV6-5 and TRBJ2-1, with D uncertain. The CDR3 is 12 amino acids. Trimming took off 10 bases at V and 4 bases at J, with 11 bases between the two ends. Germline CDR1 MNHEY, CDR2 SVGAGI. CDR3: CAIPLLYNEQFF. CDR3 nucleotides: TGTGCCATCCCTTTACTATACAATGAGCAGTTCTTC.

V usage is TRBV18 and J usage is TRBJ2-6; D is unclear. V lost 3 bases, J lost 0 bases, and 12 bases lay in between. The CDR3 is 17 residues long. The V gene's germline CDR1 is KGHSH and CDR2 LQKENI. This CDR3 is CASSPRSLYSGANVLTF. For the CDR3, the DNA is TGTGCCAGCTCACCGCGGAGTCTCTACTCTGGGGCCAACGTCCTGACTTTC.

This clonotype was observed a handful of times. The chain combines TRBV18 with TRBJ2-3, with TRBD2 matching over 12 bases. Germline CDR1 is KGHSH and CDR2 is LQKENI. V lost 6 bases and J lost 1; bases outside the gene matches: 11. This CDR3 comprises 18 residues. In DNA, the CDR3 is TGTGCCAGCTCGCAACTAGCGGGAGGTGTTTTGGGCACAGATACGCAGTATTTT. It is translated as CASSQLAGGVLGTDTQYF.

In its sample, this clonotype was seen many times. The genes are TRBV20-1 and TRBJ2-1; TRBD2 agrees at 12 bases. CDR1 is DFQATT and CDR2 is SNEGSKA in the germline V gene (reference sequence). The V and J ends lost 1 base and 7 bases, in that order; junction bases with no gene match: 2. This CDR3 region has 14 residues. CDR3 loop: CSARGLAGVNEQFF. The CDR3 nucleotides are TGCAGTGCTAGAGGACTAGCGGGAGTAAATGAGCAGTTCTTC.

The chain couples TRBV12-3 or TRBV12-4 to TRBJ2-7; 7 bases match TRBD2. The J segment lost 2 bases and the V segment lost 0 bases, leaving 10 bases of the junction unmatched. The CDR3 is 17 amino acids. The CDR3 DNA is TGTGCCAGCAGTTTAGCGCAGATGGCTAGCGGCGCCTACGAGCAGTACTTC. It translates to CASSLAQMASGAYEQYF.

The J gene is TRBJ2-5, the V gene TRBV18; D gene uncertain. The germline V gene encodes CDR1 KGHSH and CDR2 LQKENI. The CDR3 contains 14 residues. V was trimmed by 2 bases and J by 5 bases, leaving 12 bases between them. CDR3 loop: CASSPSAERETQYF. The CDR3 region has the DNA TGTGCCAGCTCACCATCCGCGGAGAGGGAGACCCAGTACTTC.

This clonotype was counted a few times. The CDR3 DNA reads TGTGCCACCCAGGCGGTGCGAGCGGTAGAGACCCAGTACTTC. Protein product: CATQAVRAVETQYF. The chain is built from TRBV10-3 and TRBJ2-5, with D possibly TRBD2 on 5 matching bases. The CDR3 length is 14 residues. The germline CDR1 and CDR2 sequences are ENHRY and SYGVKD. The V and J ends lost 10 bases and 4 bases respectively, with 19 bases between them.

This clonotype showed up just a few times. CDR3 bases: TGTGCCAGCAGTTTATTGCCTGGGACTAGCTTCCATACGCAGTATTTT. It yields the protein CASSLLPGTSFHTQYF. V gene TRBV27 combines with J gene TRBJ2-3, with 9 bases fitting TRBD2. The CDR3 has 16 amino acids. The V and J ends lost 1 base and 7 bases, in that order; junction bases with no gene match: 9. Germline-derived CDR1 and CDR2 are MNHEY and SMNVEV (reference sequence).

In this sample, this clonotype turned up a few times. The V and J genes are TRBV7-8 and TRBJ2-3, with 7 positions matching TRBD2. Germline CDR1 reads SGHVS; CDR2 reads FQNEAQ. V dropped 5 bases and J dropped 2; count of bases not matched to a gene: 13. This CDR3 region has 17 residues. CDR3 sequence reads: CASSRSTGGRNTDTQYF. Written as DNA, the CDR3 is TGTGCCAGCAGCCGCAGCACTGGCGGGAGAAACACAGATACGCAGTATTTT.

V is TRBV5-1 and J is TRBJ2-1, with a possible D match to TRBD1 (5 bases). The CDR3 is 16 amino acids. The germline V gene encodes CDR1 SGHRS and CDR2 YFSETQ. Trimming cost V 4 bases and J 6 bases, with 20 bases left between them. The CDR3 DNA is TGCGCCAGCAGCCTACGGACACGGTTAAGGTCCAATGAGCAGTTCTTC. As protein: CASSLRTRLRSNEQFF.

The genes are TRBV7-2 and TRBJ2-2, with 16 bases aligning to TRBD2. CDR3 length: 16 residues. The germline V gene encodes CDR1 SGHTA and CDR2 FQGNSA. Trimming removed 5 bases from V and 8 bases from J; junction bases left unmatched: 5. The DNA for the CDR3 is TGTGCCAGCAGCGCGGGACTAGCGGGGGGGGCAGGGGAGCTGTTTTTT. Residues: CASSAGLAGGAGELFF.

This clonotype was picked up one time. This chain joins TRBV28 and TRBJ1-2; maybe TRBD1 (6 bases). Between the trimmed V and J ends, which lost 5 bases and 3 bases, there was a span of 13 bases. The CDR3 sequence is 14 residues long. Per the germline V gene, CDR1 is MDHEN and CDR2 is SYDVKM. Written as DNA, the CDR3 is TGTGCCAGCAGTGGATCCGGGACACACTATGGCTACACCTTC. Its protein is CASSGSGTHYGYTF.

There are a few counts of this clonotype. The rearrangement joins TRBV10-3 to TRBJ2-5; D gene uncertain. There are 13 residues in the CDR3. The V end was cut by 7 bases, the J end by 5 bases, with 14 bases between. Per the germline V gene, CDR1 is ENHRY and CDR2 is SYGVKD. The CDR3 DNA sequence: TGTGCCATCAAAGAGGTTGGCGGTGAGACCCAGTACTTC. This codes for CAIKEVGGETQYF.

This clonotype appeared a few times. The chain couples TRBV12-3 or TRBV12-4 to TRBJ1-5; D is unresolved. The CDR3 is made up of 13 amino acids. The ends were cut back, 3 bases at V and 7 bases at J, with 10 bases in the middle. CDR3 nucleotides: TGTGCCAGCAGTTTGGGTACTCAGCAGCCCCAGCATTTT. Its protein is CASSLGTQQPQHF.

This clonotype was seen more than once but under ten times. V gene TRBV5-5 combines with J gene TRBJ2-3; the D gene is possibly TRBD2 (5 bases). Germline lookup yields CDR1 SGHKS and CDR2 YYEKEE (reference sequence). V lost 3 bases and J 0 bases, leaving 20 bases between the germline ends. This CDR3 contains 18 residues. This CDR3 reads CASSCILDGRTSTDTQYF. DNA for the CDR3: TGTGCCAGCAGCTGTATACTGGATGGGCGGACTAGCACAGATACGCAGTATTTT.

This clonotype has a handful of counts. CDR3 DNA: TGCAGCGTGGGGACGCACAGGGAGGTCCACGAGCAGTACTTC. This gives the protein CSVGTHREVHEQYF. The chain has TRBV29-1 and TRBJ2-7, with D perhaps given as TRBD1 or TRBD2 (6 bases each). CDR1 and CDR2 from the germline V gene are SQVTM and ANQGSEA. This CDR3 has 14 amino acids. The germline V and J ends were trimmed by 6 bases and 5 bases, with 20 bases remaining between them.

V usage is TRBV7-6 and J usage is TRBJ2-1, with D perhaps given as TRBD1 or TRBD2 (5 bases each). V was shortened by 7 bases and J by 0 bases, with 16 bases between the two germline ends. The CDR3 has 16 residues. Germline CDR1 and CDR2: SGHVS and FNYEAQ. The CDR3: CASKSGGTSSYNEQFF. The CDR3 DNA follows: TGTGCCAGCAAAAGTGGGGGTACAAGCTCCTACAATGAGCAGTTCTTC.

The V gene is TRBV28, the J gene TRBJ1-2, with 9 bases that match TRBD1. The V segment lost 3 bases and the J segment 7 bases; nucleotides outside the gene matches: 6. The CDR3 consists of 14 residues. Germline V gene lookup returns CDR1 MDHEN and CDR2 SYDVKM. CDR3: CASSFQTGGVGYTF. In DNA form, the CDR3 reads TGTGCCAGCAGTTTCCAAACAGGGGGCGTTGGCTACACCTTC.

The sample holds a few counts of this clonotype. DNA of the CDR3: TGTGCCAGCAGCTACCCGGGACTAGCGCTTGAGCAGTTCTTC. Protein product: CASSYPGLALEQFF. The chain combines TRBV7-8 with TRBJ2-1; the match to TRBD2 covers 10 bases. CDR3 length equals 14 residues. Germline assignment: CDR1 SGHVS and CDR2 FQNEAQ. Germline trimming cut 4 bases from V and 9 bases from J; bases unmatched to any gene: 6.

The chain carries TRBV20-1 and TRBJ2-3; 7 nucleotides align to TRBD2. Germline V gives CDR1 DFQATT, CDR2 SNEGSKA (reference sequence). V lost 7 bases to trimming and J lost 2 bases; unmatched junction nucleotides: 12. The CDR3 consists of 15 residues. The CDR3 here is CSGKSSSGTTDTQYF. The CDR3 nucleotides read TGCAGTGGCAAGAGCTCCAGCGGGACCACAGATACGCAGTATTTT.